This T cell receptor (beta chain) was observed in a study of T cells after yellow fever vaccination (dated by TCRdb to the late 2010s). Concerning the study at large: The SMART-Seq v4 Ultra Low Input RNA kit was used to prepare libraries from fractions with low cell numbers. To follow T-cell clones before and after both primary and booster YFV17D yellow fever vaccination, bulk TCR alpha and beta repertoires underwent longitudinal sequencing. The cohort comprised two healthy male donors, one aged 18 to 30 and one aged 30 to 40 years. Blood was collected at multiple timepoints before and after primary and secondary immunization, and bulk PBMC replicates and cell subsets were isolated. The research as a whole found: The secondary T-cell response was weaker than the primary response but faster, peaking on day 5 instead of day 15. After the booster, most of the clones that had expanded following primary vaccination were detected again (roughly 97% of CD4 and 80% to 90% of CD8), which suggests that memory was broadly maintained. The study included only two donors, which limits how far the findings can be generalized. A small fraction of clonotypes showed up in both the CD4 and CD8 compartments, probably as a result of convergent recombination. FACS-sorted repertoires could contain abundant contaminating clonotypes from the bulk population, so computational filtering was required.

Unmatched junction bases come to 11, with V trimmed by 0 bases and J by 4 bases. CDR1 and CDR2 are drawn from the germline V gene (reference sequence): DFQATT, SNEGSKA. Including the terminal cysteine and phenylalanine, the CDR3 comprises 16 residues. Only the CDR3 DNA stays, 48 bases, in frame from base 1. About this clonotype itself: The target of this receptor is not known. Base qualities were left out, and no much larger clone turns up one base away.

Synthesis of TCR cDNA relied on 5'RACE template switching, a step that introduced a universal primer site along with unique molecular identifiers. Priming of cDNA synthesis was performed from both the TCR alpha and TCR beta constant segments. Libraries were amplified in two PCR steps, with sample barcodes and sequencing adapters added in the second step. Sequencing of libraries was done on Illumina HiSeq 2500 (2x100 bp) or NovaSeq (2x150 bp). Regarding the original processing steps: Demultiplexing of reads and collapsing into UMI consensus sequences were performed with MIGEC, and V(D)J alignment was carried out with MiXCR. Clonotypes responding to the vaccine were identified with edgeR on replicate PBMC samples, with the criteria of FDR below 0.01 and a log2 fold change above 5 up to day 15. Each bulk clonotype received a CD4 or CD8 identity based on whether the sequenced CD4 or CD8 repertoire contained that clonotype at higher abundance. TCRdb reprocessing: public reads trimmed at Q25 with fastp, clones called with MiXCR, in-frame beta chains kept. Rows with one shared CDR3 protein collapse into an entry with the most common genes and DNA. The V and J calls come from TCRdb's annotation, not from the publication. A total of a few hundred thousand distinct CDR3 sequences appear in this sample, 11% of them only once. Roughly 18% of the sample is held by the ten biggest clonotypes.

The treatment or condition label of this sample denotes: live attenuated yellow fever vaccine strain. At each blood-draw timepoint, two biological replicates of bulk PBMCs were collected. A standard Ficoll-Paque protocol was used to isolate PBMCs from peripheral blood. RNA was extracted with TriZol from bulk PBMCs, CD4 and CD8 fractions, and dextramer-positive and dextramer-negative fractions. The sequence came from a man aged 18-30 years who received the YFV17D yellow fever vaccine. The chain uses TRBV20-1 and TRBJ2-7; TRBD2 aligns with 8 central bases. The specimen was PBMCs, collected on the day of the first yellow fever vaccination. The sequenced DNA is TGCAGTGCTAGAGATTCGGCCAGCGGGGGCCGATACGAGCAGTACTTC. Its protein reads: CSARDSASGGRYEQYF.